The 2 T cell receptor beta chains below come from one sample, sequenced in a study of CD8+ T cells in alopecia areata. TCR sequencing used cDNA made by reverse transcription of extracted RNA. Data came from immunoSEQ multiplex PCR; TCRdb stores just in-frame clones and leaves some out. The sample includes roughly 150,000 clones, 50% to 65% of them seen just once. Specimen: CD4+ T cells sorted from blood. These receptors all stem from a human donor in good health.

J is TRBJ1-4 and V is TRBV27; D is possibly TRBD1 (5 bases). The germline V gene has CDR1 MNHEY and CDR2 SMNVEV (reference sequence). Deletions cut 6 bases from V and 8 bases from J, with 13 bases between. This CDR3 contains 13 residues. This CDR3 reads CASRPSGGEKLFF. The CDR3 coding sequence is TGTGCCAGCAGGCCCTCCGGGGGGGAAAAACTGTTTTTT.

The J gene is TRBJ1-1, the V gene TRBV30; possible D gene TRBD1, 5 bases. The CDR3 consists of 13 residues. Trimming left V 1 base short and J 1 base short, with 7 bases between. Germline V gene data show CDR1 as GTSNPN and CDR2 as SVGIG (reference sequence). The DNA for the CDR3 is TGTGCCTGGAGTGATCAGGGGAACACTGAAGCTTTCTTT. It encodes CAWSDQGNTEAFF.